These 12 T cell receptor beta chains were all obtained from the same sample, sequenced in a study of cytomegalovirus exposure and HLA in healthy donors. Amplification used 60 Vbeta primers and 13 Jbeta primers. TCRdb's table, derived via immunoSEQ multiplex PCR, lists solely in-frame clones and lacks some. The sample shows roughly 250,000 clones, roughly four fifths of them seen only once. The sequenced sample consisted of PBMCs. The origin of the receptors is a middle-aged woman in good health and CMV-seropositive.

The chain couples TRBV27 to TRBJ2-1; 11 bases fit TRBD2. The ends lost 7 bases at V and 7 bases at J; junction bases unmatched: 3. The CDR3 has 13 residues. Germline V gene sequence: CDR1 MNHEY, CDR2 SMNVEV (reference sequence). The CDR3 nucleotides read TGTGCCAGCACCAGGACTAGCGGGAATGAGCAGTTCTTC. It is translated as CASTRTSGNEQFF.

J is TRBJ1-2 and V is TRBV5-1; TRBD1 aligns across 9 bases. CDR3 size: 15 residues. V trimming: 4 bases; J trimming: 0 bases; junction bases outside the gene matches: 4. Germline values: CDR1 SGHRS, CDR2 YFSETQ. This chain's CDR3 is CASSGWTGANYGYTF. The DNA of the CDR3 is TGCGCCAGCAGCGGGTGGACAGGGGCTAACTATGGCTACACCTTC.

The rearrangement joins TRBV7-2 to TRBJ1-4; no clear D gene. The length of the CDR3 is 16 residues. CDR1 SGHTA and CDR2 FQGNSA come from the germline V gene. Trimming stripped 5 bases from V and 5 bases from J, with 18 bases between. The CDR3 DNA is TGTGCCAGCAGCCCGTCCTTGTCGGGATCGAATGAAAAACTGTTTTTT. Residues: CASSPSLSGSNEKLFF.

V usage is TRBV19 and J usage is TRBJ1-2; 9 bases match TRBD1. The CDR3 sequence is 14 residues long. The V segment lost 4 bases and the J segment 4 bases; nucleotides outside the gene matches: 4. From germline, CDR1 is LNHDA and CDR2 SQIVND (reference sequence). The DNA for the CDR3 is TGTGCCAGTAGTACGATGACAGGGGGCTATGGCTACACCTTC. Translating it yields CASSTMTGGYGYTF.

The rearrangement uses TRBV14 and TRBJ2-6; the D is unclear. Trimming took off 0 bases at V and 2 bases at J, with 5 bases between the two ends. The CDR3 totals 15 residues. Per the germline V gene, CDR1 is SGHDN and CDR2 is FVKESK. The CDR3 sequence: CASSQETPGANVLTF. The DNA for the CDR3 is TGTGCCAGCAGCCAAGAGACTCCTGGGGCCAACGTCCTGACTTTC.

This clone was picked up a small number of times. The rearrangement uses TRBV4-3 and TRBJ2-1; 11 bases are a match to TRBD2. In germline, CDR1 is LGHNA, CDR2 YSLEER. The CDR3 sequence is 17 residues long. The junction had 6 bases not matched to a gene; V was cut back by 0 bases and J by 5 bases. The chain's CDR3 is CASSQDLTSGRNNEQFF. Written as DNA, the CDR3 is TGCGCCAGCAGCCAAGATCTCACTAGCGGGAGAAACAATGAGCAGTTCTTC.

The chain links TRBV5-1 to TRBJ2-3; TRBD1 agrees at 7 bases. J was trimmed by 6 bases and V by 4 bases; bases with no gene match: 11. In germline, CDR1 is SGHRS, CDR2 YFSETQ. This CDR3 is 15 amino acids long. The CDR3 bases are TGCGCCAGCAGCCTGGGACAGCCGGTAAGGGATACGCAGTATTTT. Its translation: CASSLGQPVRDTQYF.

This clone was picked up a small number of times. The chain has TRBV6-5 and TRBJ1-2, with 8 bases aligning to TRBD1. Germline CDR1 MNHEY, CDR2 SVGAGI. CDR3 length equals 12 residues. V lost 6 bases and J lost 7; bases outside the gene matches: 4. This CDR3 reads CASRPGQAGYTF. The CDR3 region has the DNA TGTGCCAGCAGACCGGGACAGGCTGGCTACACCTTC.

J is TRBJ2-7 and V is TRBV4-3; D remains unclear. Germline CDR1 is LGHNA and CDR2 is YSLEER. The V end was cut by 0 bases, the J end by 6 bases, with 12 bases between. There are 14 residues in the CDR3. The CDR3 DNA reads as TGCGCCAGCAGCCAAGATCTTTCCCCCGGCGAGCAGTACTTC. Translating it yields CASSQDLSPGEQYF.

The chain couples TRBV27 to TRBJ2-2; 10 positions match TRBD2. The germline V gene encodes CDR1 MNHEY and CDR2 SMNVEV (reference sequence). The CDR3 has 17 residues. With 3 bases clipped from V and 6 bases from J, the junction kept 10 bases outside the gene matches. The CDR3 DNA sequence: TGTGCCAGCAGTTTGGAACTCGGACTAGCGGAGGCCGGGGAGCTGTTTTTT. Amino acids: CASSLELGLAEAGELFF.

CDR3 bases: TGTGCCAGTAGTATAGTAGCGAGCGGCTACACCTTC. Translated, it gives CASSIVASGYTF. The rearrangement uses TRBV19 and TRBJ1-2; D is unclear. The germline CDR1 and CDR2 sequences are LNHDA and SQIVND (reference sequence). V was trimmed by 1 base and J by 8 bases, leaving 8 bases between them. This CDR3 contains 12 residues.

The genes are TRBV15 and TRBJ2-1, with D unresolved. Germline lookup yields CDR1 LNHNV and CDR2 YYDKDF (reference sequence). V was shortened by 5 bases and J by 11 bases, with 19 bases between the two germline ends. The CDR3 has 14 residues. The CDR3 DNA reads as TGTGCCACCAGCGCAGAGCAGGTAGACCCTAAGCAGTTCTTC. This translates into CATSAEQVDPKQFF.